Listed here are 17 T cell receptor beta chains from one sample, sequenced in a study of cytomegalovirus exposure and HLA in healthy donors. PCR involved 60 Vbeta and 13 Jbeta primers. The assay was immunoSEQ multiplex PCR, and TCRdb's table has in-frame clones only and misses some. In the table there are around 170,000 clones, 84% of which are singletons. Sequenced material: PBMCs. The receptors were sampled from a boy aged 2 to 10 in good health and CMV-seronegative.

This chain uses TRBV9 with TRBJ2-5, with D unclear. The germline CDR1 and CDR2 sequences are SGDLS and YYNGEE. With 0 bases removed from V and 6 bases from J, the gap between germline ends came to 15 bases. The CDR3 has 15 residues. The CDR3 coding sequence is TGTGCCAGCAGCGTAGAGTTCGGCGGTCAGAAGACCCAGTACTTC. Translated: CASSVEFGGQKTQYF.

This clone was found a few times. Other DNA sequences in the sample encode the same CDR3. The chain combines TRBV10-3 with TRBJ1-1, with 8 bases matching TRBD1. V trimming: 6 bases; J trimming: 4 bases; junction bases outside the gene matches: 4. Germline CDR1 is ENHRY and CDR2 is SYGVKD. This CDR3 is 13 amino acids long. CDR3: CAISADRGTEAFF. In nucleotides, the CDR3 is TGTGCCATCAGCGCTGACAGGGGCACTGAAGCTTTCTTT.

The table lists this clone with a few counts. The chain carries TRBV4-1 and TRBJ1-5, with D possibly TRBD1 on 5 matching bases. Germline V gene sequence: CDR1 MGHRA, CDR2 YSYEKL. The CDR3 spans 16 residues. V dropped 4 bases and J dropped 5 bases, with 18 bases sitting between them. The CDR3: CASSPYAGKGDQPQHF. For the CDR3, the DNA is TGCGCCAGCAGCCCGTACGCAGGGAAAGGCGATCAGCCCCAGCATTTT.

CDR3 coding DNA: TGTGCCAGTGGCACAGGGGGCTCAGATACGCAGTATTTT. Translation: CASGTGGSDTQYF. The chain joins TRBV27 to TRBJ2-3; 9 positions agree with TRBD1. The V gene's germline CDR1 is MNHEY and CDR2 SMNVEV (reference sequence). Trimming cost V 9 bases and J 4 bases; bases outside gene matches: 5. This CDR3 comprises 13 residues.

V usage is TRBV7-8 and J usage is TRBJ1-5; D call uncertain. This CDR3 spans 17 amino acids. Deletions cut 2 bases from V and 0 bases from J, with 14 bases between. Per the germline V gene, CDR1 is SGHVS and CDR2 is FQNEAQ. This CDR3 reads CASSLRNGDYSNQPQHF. CDR3 bases: TGTGCCAGCAGCTTAAGGAACGGGGATTATAGCAATCAGCCCCAGCATTTT.

DNA for the CDR3: TGCAGCGGCGGGACTAGCGACAGCTCCTACAATGAGCAGTTCTTC. As protein: CSGGTSDSSYNEQFF. The chain links TRBV29-1 to TRBJ2-1; 10 nucleotides line up with TRBD2. The CDR3 spans 15 residues. The V and J ends lost 7 bases and 0 bases, in that order; junction bases with no gene match: 6. Germline lookup yields CDR1 SQVTM and CDR2 ANQGSEA.

The chain has TRBV29-1 and TRBJ2-5; TRBD2 matches 8 bases. The J call is uncertain, as TRBJ2-7 better fits the DNA end. This CDR3 is 13 amino acids long. CDR1 is SQVTM and CDR2 is ANQGSEA in the germline V gene. The CDR3 DNA follows: TGCAGCGTAGCTCCAGCGGGAGACGACGAGCAGTACTTC. As protein: CSVAPAGDDEQYF.

The chain joins TRBV5-6 to TRBJ2-3, with 13 bases lining up with TRBD2. CDR1 and CDR2 from the germline V gene are SGHDT and YYEEEE. The CDR3 runs 16 residues. Germline trimming cut 0 bases from V and 6 bases from J; bases unmatched to any gene: 4. DNA for the CDR3: TGTGCCAGCAGCTTGGAACTAGCGGGAGGGGGGGATACGCAGTATTTT. Translating gives CASSLELAGGGDTQYF.

The chain is built from TRBV5-1 and TRBJ2-3; TRBD2 matches 12 bases. Germline CDR1 reads SGHRS; CDR2 reads YFSETQ. This CDR3 is 19 amino acids long. Unmatched junction bases numbered 17, after V lost 5 bases and J lost 4 bases. CDR3 protein: CASSLAPSGRGAGADTQYF. For the CDR3, the DNA is TGCGCCAGCAGTCTCGCGCCTAGCGGGAGGGGGGCAGGCGCAGATACGCAGTATTTT.

The chain couples TRBV25-1 to TRBJ2-7; 7 bases agree with TRBD1. J gave up 0 bases and V 11 bases, and 10 bases lay outside the gene matches. Germline CDR1 is MGHDK and CDR2 is SYGVNS. The CDR3 consists of 14 residues. Here the CDR3 reads CAVSGQDSSYEQYF. CDR3 bases: TGTGCCGTCAGCGGACAGGACAGCTCCTACGAGCAGTACTTC.

The V gene is TRBV5-6, the J gene TRBJ1-2; 7 nucleotides align to TRBD1. The CDR3 covers 16 residues. Germline values: CDR1 SGHDT, CDR2 YYEEEE. The J segment lost 4 bases and the V segment lost 4 bases, leaving 13 bases of the junction unmatched. The CDR3 DNA reads as TGTGCCAGCAGCCCCGCTGGACAGGCGGGTATCTATGGCTACACCTTC. This gives the protein CASSPAGQAGIYGYTF.

The CDR3 loop reads CASTPGVNTGELFF. DNA for the CDR3: TGTGCCAGCACCCCGGGGGTGAACACCGGGGAGCTGTTTTTT. The chain carries TRBV5-6 and TRBJ2-2; TRBD2 is a possible D gene (6 bases). Germline lookup yields CDR1 SGHDT and CDR2 YYEEEE. This CDR3 spans 14 amino acids. Trimming pared 6 bases from V and 1 base from J, leaving 10 bases between.

This chain links TRBV10-3 with TRBJ2-2; TRBD1 matches at 7 bases. V trimming: 1 base; J trimming: 2 bases; junction bases outside the gene matches: 10. Germline values: CDR1 ENHRY, CDR2 SYGVKD. The CDR3 totals 18 residues. The CDR3 is CAISEFIPGTDNTGELFF. CDR3 bases: TGTGCCATCAGTGAGTTCATTCCCGGGACAGATAACACCGGGGAGCTGTTTTTT.

The table lists this clone with a count of one. This chain links TRBV9 with TRBJ2-5; 9 bases align to TRBD1. V lost 2 bases to trimming and J lost 5 bases; unmatched junction nucleotides: 7. The CDR3 has 15 residues. CDR1 and CDR2 (germline): SGDLS, YYNGEE. CDR3 sequence (DNA): TGTGCCAGCAGCGTCGGGACAGGGTCATTGGAGACCCAGTACTTC. This sequence encodes CASSVGTGSLETQYF.

Here the CDR3 DNA reads TGTGCCAGCAGCGTCAAGACAGGGAACTCTGGAAACACCATATATTTT. Translated, it gives CASSVKTGNSGNTIYF. The chain is built from TRBV9 and TRBJ1-3, with TRBD1 matching over 7 bases. V shed 2 bases and J 0 bases; nucleotides not matched to a gene: 5. Germline V gives CDR1 SGDLS, CDR2 YYNGEE. The CDR3 is 16 amino acids.

This clone came up a few times. This chain uses TRBV18 with TRBJ2-3; 7 bases are a match to TRBD1. Germline assignment: CDR1 KGHSH and CDR2 LQKENI. The CDR3 consists of 16 residues. Trimming removed 1 base from V and 3 bases from J; junction bases left unmatched: 7. Here the CDR3 DNA reads TGTGCCAGCTCACCACGTAAGGGGGCGCGTACAGATACGCAGTATTTT. Residues: CASSPRKGARTDTQYF. Full variable domain (missing parts from reference TRBV18 and TRBJ2-3): NAGVMQNPRHLVRRRGQEARLRCSPMKGHSHVYWYRQLPEEGLKFMVYLQKENIIDESGMPKERFSAEFPKEGPSILRIQQVVRGDSAAYFCASSPRKGARTDTQYFGPGTRLTVL.

This clone was counted between two and nine times. V usage is TRBV7-9 and J usage is TRBJ2-7, with TRBD1 as a possible D gene (5 bases). V was cut by 5 bases and J by 3 bases, with 8 bases left in between. Per germline, CDR1 SEHNR and CDR2 FQNEAQ (reference sequence). The CDR3 runs 12 residues. DNA of the CDR3: TGTGCCAGCAGCATCCAGGGCTACGAGCAGTACTTC. Translation: CASSIQGYEQYF.